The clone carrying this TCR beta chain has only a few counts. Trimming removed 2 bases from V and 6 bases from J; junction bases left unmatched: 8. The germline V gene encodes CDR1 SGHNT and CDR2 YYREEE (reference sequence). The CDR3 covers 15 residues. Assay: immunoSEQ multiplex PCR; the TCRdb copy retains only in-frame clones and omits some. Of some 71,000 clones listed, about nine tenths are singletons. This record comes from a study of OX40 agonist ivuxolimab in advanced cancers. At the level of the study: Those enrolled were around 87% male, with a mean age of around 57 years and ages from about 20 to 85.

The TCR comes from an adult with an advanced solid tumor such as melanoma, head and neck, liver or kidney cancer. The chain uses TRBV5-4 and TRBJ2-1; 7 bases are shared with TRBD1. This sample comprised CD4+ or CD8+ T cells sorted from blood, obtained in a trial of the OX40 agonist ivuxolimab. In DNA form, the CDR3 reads TGTGCCAGCAGCTTTCTCTCGACAGGGCGCAATGAGCAGTTCTTC. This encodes CASSFLSTGRNEQFF.